Below are 27 T cell receptor beta chains sequenced from a single sample in a study of cytomegalovirus exposure and HLA in healthy donors. PCR amplification relied on 60 Vbeta primers (plus 13 Jbeta primers). Generated by immunoSEQ multiplex PCR, the TCRdb table keeps only in-frame clones and is missing some. Of just over 150,000 clones listed, over 75% are singletons. The sample comprised PBMCs. The receptors were sampled from a woman aged 25 to 39 in good health and CMV-seronegative.

V gene TRBV29-1 combines with J gene TRBJ1-3; D is unresolved. Germline CDR1 and CDR2: SQVTM and ANQGSEA. This CDR3 contains 12 residues. Trimming took 3 bases from V and 2 from J, leaving 5 bases between them. The chain's CDR3 is CSVEFAGNTIYF. CDR3 bases: TGCAGCGTTGAGTTCGCTGGAAACACCATATATTTT.

The rearrangement uses TRBV5-1 and TRBJ2-5, with a tentative D call TRBD2 (6 bases). This CDR3 has 17 amino acids. In germline, CDR1 is SGHRS, CDR2 YFSETQ. The germline V and J ends were trimmed by 0 bases and 1 base, with 16 bases remaining between them. The CDR3: CASSLAGLGLLQETQYF. The CDR3 coding sequence is TGCGCCAGCAGCTTGGCCGGTTTGGGACTCCTCCAAGAGACCCAGTACTTC.

The genes are TRBV5-1 and TRBJ1-1; D ambiguous. The length of the CDR3 is 13 residues. Deletions cut 4 bases from V and 1 base from J, with 8 bases between. Germline-derived CDR1 and CDR2 are SGHRS and YFSETQ. The CDR3 region has the DNA TGCGCCAGCAGCGCGGACTGGAACACTGAAGCTTTCTTT. It encodes CASSADWNTEAFF.

The chain has TRBV5-1 and TRBJ1-2; 10 bases map to TRBD1. The CDR3 length is 14 residues. Trimming at V came to 5 bases and at J to 3 bases, leaving 4 bases not matched to a gene. CDR1 is SGHRS and CDR2 is YFSETQ in the germline V gene. The CDR3 sequence is CASRTGTGDYGYTF. CDR3 DNA: TGCGCCAGCAGGACCGGGACAGGGGACTATGGCTACACCTTC.

V is TRBV6-6 and J is TRBJ2-3, with D unresolved. The CDR3 has 15 residues. Between the trimmed V and J ends, which lost 5 bases and 4 bases, there was a span of 16 bases. In germline, CDR1 is MNHNY, CDR2 SVGAGI (reference sequence). CDR3 DNA: TGTGCCAGCAGTGGTACCCCGAAACCGGCAGATACGCAGTATTTT. Translating it yields CASSGTPKPADTQYF.

This chain links TRBV5-4 with TRBJ1-2; TRBD1 agrees at 9 bases. Germline V gene data show CDR1 as SGHNT and CDR2 as YYREEE (reference sequence). The J segment lost 8 bases and the V segment lost 0 bases, leaving 8 bases of the junction unmatched. The length of the CDR3 is 15 residues. CDR3 DNA sequence: TGTGCCAGCAGCTTGGACAGGGGGCAAGTTAGGGGCTACACCTTC. It encodes CASSLDRGQVRGYTF.

This clone was seen just once. V usage is TRBV7-9 and J usage is TRBJ2-7; weak D call: TRBD2 (6 bases). The CDR3 length is 14 residues. V was clipped by 5 bases and J by 4 bases, with 15 bases between them. Germline-derived CDR1 and CDR2 are SEHNR and FQNEAQ (reference sequence). CDR3 region: CASSPWGVGYEQYF. The CDR3 DNA reads as TGTGCCAGCAGCCCGTGGGGGGTAGGGTACGAGCAGTACTTC.

This chain joins TRBV18 and TRBJ2-5, with D unclear. Trimming took 3 bases from V and 4 from J, leaving 15 bases between them. Germline V gene data show CDR1 as KGHSH and CDR2 as LQKENI. The CDR3 extends over 15 amino acids. The CDR3 reads CASSPEIGVGETQYF. The DNA for the CDR3 is TGTGCCAGCTCACCCGAGATAGGAGTTGGAGAGACCCAGTACTTC.

The chain recombines TRBV5-1 with TRBJ1-1; 9 bases are shared with TRBD1. CDR1 and CDR2 from the germline V gene are SGHRS and YFSETQ. The CDR3 contains 14 residues. Trimming took 6 bases from V and 5 from J; bases not matched to a gene: 8. The CDR3 DNA is TGCGCCAGCACGCCCTGGACAGGGGCGACTGAAGCTTTCTTT. Translation: CASTPWTGATEAFF.

J is TRBJ1-1 and V is TRBV19; D is uncertain. Germline lookup yields CDR1 LNHDA and CDR2 SQIVND (reference sequence). The V and J ends lost 1 base and 4 bases respectively, with 19 bases between them. The CDR3 is made up of 17 amino acids. The CDR3 DNA reads as TGTGCCAGTAGTATAGGGGGTGCGGGCAGAGCAGTCACTGAAGCTTTCTTT. It yields the protein CASSIGGAGRAVTEAFF.

The chain has TRBV5-1 and TRBJ2-7, with 8 bases that match TRBD1. V gave up 4 bases and J gave up 7 bases; unmatched junction bases: 16. The CDR3 runs 16 residues. The germline gives CDR1 SGHRS, CDR2 YFSETQ. This CDR3 reads CASSQPTGTGGGEQYF. For the CDR3, the DNA is TGCGCCAGCAGCCAACCTACCGGGACAGGTGGTGGTGAGCAGTACTTC.

The J gene is TRBJ1-3, the V gene TRBV28; 7 nucleotides line up with TRBD1. This CDR3 has 15 amino acids. V gave up 2 bases and J gave up 2 bases; unmatched junction bases: 3. Per the germline V gene, CDR1 is MDHEN and CDR2 is SYDVKM. CDR3 sequence (DNA): TGTGCCAGCAGTTTACCCCAGGGGGCTGGAAACACCATATATTTT. Residues: CASSLPQGAGNTIYF.

V gene TRBV6-6 combines with J gene TRBJ2-5; 9 nucleotides match TRBD1. Unmatched junction bases numbered 8, after V lost 4 bases and J lost 2 bases. From germline, CDR1 is MNHNY and CDR2 SVGAGI (reference sequence). The CDR3 length is 16 residues. CDR3 DNA sequence: TGTGCCAGCAGTTTATACAGGGGGCAGGGACAAGAGACCCAGTACTTC. Amino acid sequence: CASSLYRGQGQETQYF.

The chain employs TRBV5-4 and TRBJ1-3; D perhaps matches TRBD1 (5 bases). Deletions cut 1 base from V and 0 bases from J, with 5 bases between. Germline V gene sequence: CDR1 SGHNT, CDR2 YYREEE (reference sequence). The CDR3 is 14 amino acids. CDR3 protein: CASSLQGSGNTIYF. The CDR3 coding sequence is TGTGCCAGCAGCTTGCAGGGCTCTGGAAACACCATATATTTT.

The genes are TRBV4-1 and TRBJ2-3; D ambiguous. The germline CDR1 and CDR2 sequences are MGHRA and YSYEKL. The CDR3 loop spans 14 amino acids. V dropped 0 bases and J dropped 4 bases, with 8 bases sitting between them. Here the CDR3 reads CASSQDGPSDTQYF. CDR3 in DNA: TGCGCCAGCAGCCAAGATGGCCCGTCAGATACGCAGTATTTT.

This chain uses TRBV19 with TRBJ2-5, with 7 bases aligning to TRBD1. This CDR3 region has 13 residues. V was pared by 7 bases and J by 3 bases, with 5 bases of the junction left unmatched. The germline CDR1 and CDR2 sequences are LNHDA and SQIVND (reference sequence). As DNA, the CDR3 is TGTGCCAGTAACGGACAGGTAGAAGAGACCCAGTACTTC. It codes for CASNGQVEETQYF.

This chain links TRBV5-1 with TRBJ2-6; TRBD1 aligns across 8 bases. After removal of 4 bases from V and 0 bases from J, the junction contained 0 bases not matched to a gene. CDR3 length equals 15 residues. The germline gives CDR1 SGHRS, CDR2 YFSETQ. CDR3 sequence reads: CASSQGASGANVLTF. CDR3 nucleotide sequence: TGCGCCAGCAGCCAGGGGGCCTCTGGGGCCAACGTCCTGACTTTC.

The chain combines TRBV23-1 with TRBJ2-7, with a tentative D call TRBD1 (6 bases). TRBV23-1 is labeled an ORF, and its function is uncertain. V was pared by 1 base and J by 7 bases, with 20 bases between. The CDR3 is 16 residues long. The chain's CDR3 is CASSQLAYRAYKEQYF. CDR3 nucleotides: TGCGCCAGCAGTCAATTAGCTTACAGGGCTTACAAGGAGCAGTACTTC.

In its sample, this clone was seen once. The rearrangement joins TRBV18 to TRBJ1-1; the D gene is possibly TRBD1 (5 bases). Germline V gene data show CDR1 as KGHSH and CDR2 as LQKENI. This CDR3 comprises 14 residues. Trimming shortened V by 6 bases and J by 0 bases, and 11 bases separated the two germline ends. CDR3 sequence (DNA): TGTGCCAGCTCCGCGACAGAGCTGAACACTGAAGCTTTCTTT. It codes for CASSATELNTEAFF.

This rearrangement joins TRBV2 to TRBJ2-7; 8 bases line up with TRBD2. CDR3 length equals 12 residues. CDR1 is SNHLY and CDR2 is FYNNEI in the germline V gene. CDR3 loop: CVCRGGDYEQYF. The CDR3 nucleotides read TGTGTCTGCCGGGGGGGGGACTACGAGCAGTACTTC.

A single count supports this clone. V and J are TRBV7-2 and TRBJ1-4, with a possible D match to TRBD1 (5 bases). Trimming pared 5 bases from V and 8 bases from J, leaving 12 bases between. Germline CDR1 SGHTA, CDR2 FQGNSA. This CDR3 region has 13 residues. CDR3 region: CASSRGVFEKLFF. In DNA form, the CDR3 reads TGTGCCAGCAGCCGGGGGGTGTTCGAAAAACTGTTTTTT.

Comment on this clone: A junction boundary mismatches the germline segment, possibly from a read error. J is TRBJ2-3 and V is TRBV7-7, with D perhaps TRBD1 (5 bases). Germline V gene lookup returns CDR1 SSHAT and CDR2 FNYEAQ (reference sequence). The CDR3 runs to 12 residues. CDR3 amino acids: CASSAGSDTQYF. The CDR3 nucleotides are TGTGCTAGCAGCGCAGGGTCAGATACGCAGTATTTT.

Worth noting for this clone: The germline gene is not matched at one end of the junction; a read error may be the cause. This CDR3 is CSSSLAGGAPNEQFF. The CDR3 coding sequence is TGTTCCAGCAGCCTGGCCGGGGGGGCCCCGAATGAGCAGTTCTTC. V usage is TRBV7-9 and J usage is TRBJ2-1; 8 bases are shared with TRBD2. CDR3 length equals 15 residues. Per germline, CDR1 SEHNR and CDR2 FQNEAQ (reference sequence).

The chain has TRBV2 and TRBJ1-6; 9 bases are shared with TRBD1. The trim removed 3 bases at V and 9 bases at J, leaving 6 bases unmatched. Germline values: CDR1 SNHLY, CDR2 FYNNEI. The CDR3 runs 15 residues. CDR3 protein: CASSEGWTGVSPLHF. Written as DNA, the CDR3 is TGTGCCAGCAGTGAGGGCTGGACAGGGGTTTCACCCCTCCACTTT. The full variable domain, completed using reference TRBV2 and TRBJ1-6, is EPEVTQTPSHQVTQMGQEVILRCVPISNHLYFYWYRQILGQKVEFLVSFYNNEISEKSEIFDDQFSVERPDGSNFTLKIRSTKLEDSAMYFCASSEGWTGVSPLHFGNGTRLTVT.

The chain recombines TRBV30 with TRBJ2-7; D is perhaps TRBD1 (6 bases). Trimming took 2 bases from V and 4 from J, leaving 12 bases between them. Looked up from germline, CDR1 is GTSNPN and CDR2 is SVGIG (reference sequence). This CDR3 is built from 13 residues. CDR3 coding DNA: TGTGCCTGGAGTTTTGAACAGGGTTACGAGCAGTACTTC. Translation: CAWSFEQGYEQYF. Based on the CDR3 plus reference TRBV30 and TRBJ2-7, the full variable domain is SQTIHQWPATLVQPVGSPLSLECTVEGTSNPNLYWYRQAAGRGLQLLFYSVGIGQISSEVPQNLSASRPQDRQFILSSKKLLLSDSGFYLCAWSFEQGYEQYFGPGTRLTVT.

The chain carries TRBV28 and TRBJ1-2; TRBD1 matches 7 bases. The V gene's germline CDR1 is MDHEN and CDR2 SYDVKM. This CDR3 is built from 13 residues. V gave up 5 bases and J gave up 4 bases; unmatched junction bases: 4. The CDR3 loop reads CASSRDSLYGYTF. In DNA, the CDR3 is TGTGCCAGCAGTCGGGACAGCCTCTATGGCTACACCTTC.

The rearrangement links TRBV29-1 to TRBJ1-1, with 9 bases aligning to TRBD1. V trimming: 4 bases; J trimming: 3 bases; junction bases outside the gene matches: 9. Germline CDR1 and CDR2: SQVTM and ANQGSEA. The CDR3 sequence is 15 residues long. CDR3 residues: CSVAGTGRGDTEAFF. The CDR3 nucleotides read TGCAGCGTTGCCGGGACAGGGAGAGGGGACACTGAAGCTTTCTTT.